The 6 T cell receptor beta chains presented below share a single source sample, sequenced in a study of T-cell memory formation after mild COVID-19. TCRdb re-called the 5' RACE reads through MiXCR, storing one row per CDR3 protein. The sample yields 250,000 to 300,000 distinct CDR3 sequences, 15% to 20% seen once. Sequencing was performed on PBMCs or a T cell subset sorted from them (not recorded which). All receptors derive from a man between 18 and 35 years old who had mild COVID-19 (a few samples of this study predate the infection). Cell type and time point are not known.

In its sample, this clonotype was seen a few times. The chain recombines TRBV9 with TRBJ1-5; tentatively, D is TRBD1 (5 bases). The V end lost 0 bases, the J end lost 4 bases, and 11 bases lay between the germline ends. The CDR3 extends over 15 amino acids. CDR1 and CDR2 (germline): SGDLS, YYNGEE. The CDR3 spells CASSVGSGGNQPQHF. CDR3 DNA sequence: TGTGCCAGCAGCGTAGGCTCGGGGGGAAATCAGCCCCAGCATTTT.

This rearrangement joins TRBV6-1 to TRBJ1-1; a possible D gene is TRBD1 (6 bases). The CDR3 is 14 amino acids. Germline CDR1 MNHNS, CDR2 SASEGT. V was shortened by 7 bases and J by 2 bases, with 14 bases between the two germline ends. CDR3 DNA sequence: TGTGCCAGCACCCCCTCCAGGGGAAACACTGAAGCTTTCTTT. As protein: CASTPSRGNTEAFF.

This chain joins TRBV12-5 and TRBJ2-1, with 11 bases identical to TRBD2. This CDR3 spans 17 amino acids. V dropped 0 bases and J dropped 0; count of bases not matched to a gene: 1. Germline CDR1 is LGHNT and CDR2 is FRNRAP. Written as DNA, the CDR3 is TGTGCTAGTGGTTTGGTACTAGCGGGGGACTCCTACAATGAGCAGTTCTTC. The encoded protein is CASGLVLAGDSYNEQFF.

The V call is TRBV29-1, the J call TRBJ2-2, with 9 bases matching TRBD1. The CDR3 has 14 amino acids. From germline, CDR1 is SQVTM and CDR2 ANQGSEA. With 7 bases clipped from V and 3 bases from J, the junction kept 6 bases outside the gene matches. The CDR3 protein is CSASRTGDTGELFF. The CDR3 nucleotides read TGCAGCGCCTCACGGACAGGGGACACCGGGGAGCTGTTTTTT.

The V gene is TRBV20-1, the J gene TRBJ2-5, with D perhaps TRBD2 (5 bases). The germline V gene has CDR1 DFQATT and CDR2 SNEGSKA (reference sequence). The ends were cut back, 6 bases at V and 3 bases at J, with 5 bases in the middle. CDR3 length: 10 amino acids. The chain's CDR3 is CSAAEETQYF. The CDR3 DNA sequence: TGCAGTGCAGCGGAAGAGACCCAGTACTTC.

The V call is TRBV20-1, the J call TRBJ1-5, with TRBD1 identical over 10 bases. Trimming took 2 bases from V and 2 from J; bases not matched to a gene: 3. CDR1 is DFQATT, CDR2 SNEGSKA, per germline (reference sequence). The length of the CDR3 is 15 residues. CDR3 sequence reads: CSARPGTGGNQPQHF. The CDR3 coding sequence is TGCAGTGCTAGACCTGGGACAGGGGGCAATCAGCCCCAGCATTTT.